The 8 T cell receptor beta chains below come from one sample, sequenced in a study of read filtering for tumor transcriptome and immune sequencing. From about 400 ng of RNA, a library with molecular barcoded alpha/delta and beta/gamma adaptors was made. In TCRdb, the reads were re-called with MiXCR into one record per CDR3 protein. The sample comprises 37,000 or so distinct CDR3 sequences, approximately 13% of which are singletons, and around 36% rests with the top ten. The sequenced material came from a population of CD138-negative cells sorted from bone marrow. The source is a donor at least 40 years old with multiple myeloma.

As regards this clonotype: Given a much more abundant clone one base away, this may be a read error. The CDR3 region is CSVDWGRDEQDF. The CDR3 DNA reads as TGCAGCGTTGATTGGGGGCGAGACGAGCAGGACTTC. V and J are TRBV29-1 and TRBJ2-7; a possible D gene is TRBD1 (6 bases). The germline V gene has CDR1 SQVTM and CDR2 ANQGSEA. The CDR3 runs to 12 residues.

The table lists this clonotype with many counts. The rearrangement joins TRBV7-3 to TRBJ2-1; D is uncertain. This CDR3 region has 13 residues. V was pared by 0 bases and J by 9 bases, with 9 bases between. The germline gives CDR1 SGHTA, CDR2 FQGTGA. Here the CDR3 reads CASSLTALSEQFF. CDR3 nucleotides: TGTGCCAGCAGCTTAACGGCCTTAAGTGAGCAGTTCTTC.

This clonotype was found many times. The chain links TRBV29-1 to TRBJ2-2, with TRBD1 matching 12 bases. This CDR3 region has 15 residues. Per the germline V gene, CDR1 is SQVTM and CDR2 is ANQGSEA. J was trimmed by 5 bases and V by 6 bases; bases with no gene match: 7. This CDR3 is CSVLGGQGATGELFF. The DNA of the CDR3 is TGCAGCGTCCTGGGGGGACAGGGGGCGACCGGGGAGCTGTTTTTT.

This clonotype showed up many times. The chain employs TRBV10-2 and TRBJ2-7; D is possibly TRBD1 (6 bases). The CDR3 consists of 15 residues. Trimming took 2 bases from V and 3 from J, leaving 14 bases between them. The germline gives CDR1 WSHSY, CDR2 SAAADI. The CDR3 region is CASSEGIQGNYEQYF. Written as DNA, the CDR3 is TGCGCCAGCAGTGAGGGTATACAGGGAAACTACGAGCAGTACTTC.

This clonotype was counted ten times or more. This rearrangement joins TRBV29-1 to TRBJ2-5; tentative D call: TRBD2 (6 bases). CDR1 SQVTM and CDR2 ANQGSEA come from the germline V gene. With 7 bases removed from V and 5 bases from J, the gap between germline ends came to 14 bases. This CDR3 comprises 12 residues. In DNA, the CDR3 is TGCAGCGCCTTGCGGGGAAAGGAGACCCAGTACTTC. This encodes CSALRGKETQYF.

Turning to this clonotype: Being one base from a much bigger clone, this may be a read error. Here the CDR3 DNA reads TGCAGCGTTTCTATGAGAGATACGCAGTATTTT. Its translation: CSVSMRDTQYF. The rearrangement joins TRBV29-1 to TRBJ2-3; D not resolved. The length of the CDR3 is 11 residues. Trimming cost V 5 bases and J 5 bases, with 8 bases left between them. Per germline, CDR1 SQVTM and CDR2 ANQGSEA.

This clonotype was picked up a small number of times. V gene TRBV11-2 combines with J gene TRBJ1-2, with D unclear. The CDR3 spans 13 residues. From germline, CDR1 is SGHAT and CDR2 FQNNGV. V was clipped by 1 base and J by 4 bases, with 7 bases between them. CDR3 region: CASSLGIFYGYTF. For the CDR3, the DNA is TGTGCCAGCAGCTTAGGGATCTTCTATGGCTACACCTTC.

This clonotype was seen ten or more times. The genes are TRBV10-3 and TRBJ2-1, with 8 bases fitting TRBD2. The CDR3 is made up of 17 amino acids. Trimming at V came to 6 bases and at J to 5 bases, leaving 15 bases not matched to a gene. CDR1 and CDR2 (germline): ENHRY, SYGVKD. CDR3 sequence reads: CAISLFPAGEPHNEQFF. The CDR3 coding sequence is TGTGCCATCAGCCTCTTTCCAGCGGGAGAACCCCACAATGAGCAGTTCTTC.